This T cell receptor (beta chain) stems from a study of blood T cell repertoires in COVID-19. Libraries were prepared by immunoSEQ multiplex PCR; TCRdb keeps only in-frame clonotypes and omits some of them. Counted here are around 250,000 clones, 90% occurring once; the ten biggest clones make up around 0.8%. With 4 bases removed from V and 4 bases from J, the gap between germline ends came to 7 bases. Germline CDR1 reads SNHLY; CDR2 reads FYNNEI. The CDR3 spans 12 residues. Self-reported history from a screening survey and questionnaire set each donor's cohort. The table lists this clone with a few counts.

The J gene is TRBJ1-2, the V gene TRBV2; D unclear. The clonotype comes from a man between 50 and 59 years old who had been exposed to COVID-19. What was sequenced was PBMCs or T cells enriched from blood (not recorded which). The CDR3 coding sequence is TGTGCCAGCAGTGTACTGCTCTATGGCTACACCTTC. Protein: CASSVLLYGYTF.